Below, 2 T cell receptor beta chains from the same sample are listed, as sequenced in a study of shared clonotypes between healthy human individuals (dated by TCRdb to about 2020). Receptor amplification or capture employed the immunoSEQ multiplex PCR assay. TCRdb took over this immuneACCESS table, retaining in-frame rearrangements with V and J assigned. Such tables are incomplete; in checked studies, under half of the missing clones stem from an unresolved V gene, and the remainder is unexplained. This sample is represented by approximately 2.5 million clones; more than 85% of them were singletons. The ten largest account for 0.36% of the sample. The specimen was naive CD4+ T cells from PBMCs. The sample's cell subset or site, from its label and the paper: CD45RA+ positively selected. These TCRs come from a man younger than 35 in good health. Some clones in this sample may be carry-over from other donors' samples.

The chain joins TRBV18 to TRBJ1-1, with D perhaps TRBD1 (6 bases). Germline V lookup: CDR1 KGHSH, CDR2 LQKENI. The CDR3 length is 15 residues. The V and J ends lost 3 bases and 1 base respectively, with 12 bases between them. The CDR3 here is CASSPDRSPNTEAFF. The CDR3 DNA is TGTGCCAGCTCACCCGACAGGTCACCGAACACTGAAGCTTTCTTT.

The chain carries TRBV2 and TRBJ2-5; tentatively, D is TRBD2 (7 bases). The CDR3 runs 17 residues. Germline values: CDR1 SNHLY, CDR2 FYNNEI. The V end was cut by 7 bases, the J end by 1 base, with 22 bases between. The CDR3 region is CASNPRTRRGGQETQYF. In DNA, the CDR3 is TGTGCCAGCAACCCCCGGACTAGAAGAGGGGGCCAAGAGACCCAGTACTTC.